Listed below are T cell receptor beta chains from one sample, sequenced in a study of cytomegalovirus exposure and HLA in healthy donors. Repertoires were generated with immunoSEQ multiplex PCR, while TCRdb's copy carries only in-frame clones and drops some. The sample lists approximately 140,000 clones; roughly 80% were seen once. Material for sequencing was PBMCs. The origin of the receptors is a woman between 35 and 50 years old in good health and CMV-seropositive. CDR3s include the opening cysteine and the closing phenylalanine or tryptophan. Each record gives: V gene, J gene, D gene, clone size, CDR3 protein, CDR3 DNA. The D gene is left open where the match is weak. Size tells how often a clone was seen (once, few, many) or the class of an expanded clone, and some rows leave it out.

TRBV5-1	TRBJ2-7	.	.	CASSVDNRVHEQYF	TGCGCCAGCAGCGTGGACAATCGGGTCCACGAGCAGTACTTC
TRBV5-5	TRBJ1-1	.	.	CASSQETSPLSTEAFF	TGTGCCAGCAGCCAAGAAACTAGTCCCCTGAGCACTGAAGCTTTCTTT
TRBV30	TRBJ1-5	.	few	CAWSVPGSPAQHF	TGTGCCTGGAGTGTACCCGGGAGTCCGGCCCAGCATTTT
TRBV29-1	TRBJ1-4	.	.	CSASADGLGKLFF	TGCAGCGCCTCAGCCGACGGCCTAGGCAAACTGTTTTTT
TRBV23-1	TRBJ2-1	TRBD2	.	CASSQHLLAGVNNEQFF	TGCGCCAGCAGTCAACACTTACTAGCGGGGGTTAACAATGAGCAGTTCTTC
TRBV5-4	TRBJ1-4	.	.	CASSRGGRATNEKLFF	TGTGCCAGCAGCCGGGGGGGCAGGGCAACTAATGAAAAACTGTTTTTT
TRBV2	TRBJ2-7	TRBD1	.	CASSTGTGGTYEQYF	TGTGCCAGCAGTACCGGGACAGGGGGCACCTACGAGCAGTACTTC
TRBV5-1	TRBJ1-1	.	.	CASSLGQRGTEAFF	TGCGCCAGCAGCTTGGGACAGCGGGGCACTGAAGCTTTCTTT
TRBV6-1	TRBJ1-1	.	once	CASMSVGSQNTEAFF	TGTGCCAGCATGAGCGTAGGCAGTCAGAACACTGAAGCTTTCTTT
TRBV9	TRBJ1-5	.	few	CASSYLSNQPQHF	TGTGCCAGCTCGTATCTGAGCAATCAGCCCCAGCATTTT
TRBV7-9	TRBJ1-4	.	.	CASSSTRAEVGEKLFF	TGTGCCAGCAGTTCTACCCGAGCAGAGGTTGGAGAAAAACTGTTTTTT
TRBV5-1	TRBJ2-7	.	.	CASRGMAVGEQYF	TGCGCCAGCAGAGGAATGGCGGTGGGCGAGCAGTACTTC
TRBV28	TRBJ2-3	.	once	CASSTLTPVIADTQYF	TGTGCCAGCAGTACGCTGACTCCCGTGATTGCAGATACGCAGTATTTT
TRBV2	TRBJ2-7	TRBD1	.	CASSPRTGTYEQYF	TGTGCCAGCAGCCCAAGGACAGGGACCTACGAGCAGTACTTC
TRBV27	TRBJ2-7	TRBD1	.	CASSFRDRVHEQYF	TGTGCCAGCAGTTTTAGGGACAGGGTCCACGAGCAGTACTTC
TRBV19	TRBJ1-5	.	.	CASSIADYSNQPQHF	TGTGCCAGTAGTATAGCAGACTATAGCAATCAGCCCCAGCATTTT
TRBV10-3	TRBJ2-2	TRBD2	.	CAISEAAGVPRELFF	TGTGCCATCAGTGAGGCAGCGGGGGTCCCTAGGGAGCTGTTTTTT
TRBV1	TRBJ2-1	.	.	CTSSQDPRGGAIASYNEQFF	TGCACCAGCAGCCAAGATCCCCGCGGGGGGGCCATCGCGTCCTACAATGAGCAGTTCTTC
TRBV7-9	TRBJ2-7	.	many	CASSLDPTSTYEQYF	TGTGCCAGCAGCTTAGATCCAACTTCTACCTACGAGCAGTACTTC
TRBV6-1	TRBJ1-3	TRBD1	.	CASREGQGSGNTIYF	TGTGCCAGCAGGGAGGGACAGGGATCTGGAAACACCATATATTTT
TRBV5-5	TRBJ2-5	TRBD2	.	CASSSGLAGVETQYF	TGTGCCAGCAGCTCGGGACTAGCGGGGGTGGAGACCCAGTACTTC
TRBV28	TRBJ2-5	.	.	CASSTTVGEGFRGTQYF	.
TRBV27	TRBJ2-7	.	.	CASSLGTGSGYEQYF	TGTGCCAGCAGTTTAGGCACAGGGTCGGGTTACGAGCAGTACTTC
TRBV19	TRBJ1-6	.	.	CASSMMVTGTNSPLHF	TGTGCCAGTAGTATGATGGTTACAGGGACGAATTCACCCCTCCACTTT